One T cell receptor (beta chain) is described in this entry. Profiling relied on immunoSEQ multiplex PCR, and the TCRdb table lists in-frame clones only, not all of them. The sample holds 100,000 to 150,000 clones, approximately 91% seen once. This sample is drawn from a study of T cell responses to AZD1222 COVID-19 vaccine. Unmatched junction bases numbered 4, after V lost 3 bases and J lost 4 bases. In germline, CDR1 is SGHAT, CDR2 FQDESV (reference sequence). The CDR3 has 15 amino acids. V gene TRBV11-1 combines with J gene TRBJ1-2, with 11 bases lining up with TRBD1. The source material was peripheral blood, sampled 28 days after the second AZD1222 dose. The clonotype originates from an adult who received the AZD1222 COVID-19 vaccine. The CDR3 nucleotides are TGTGCCAGCAGCTTTGGACAGGGGGCTCTCTATGGCTACACCTTC. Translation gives CASSFGQGALYGYTF.